This T cell receptor (beta chain) was retrieved from a study of blood T cell repertoires in COVID-19. Study-level information: The United States, Italy and Spain provided the acute and convalescent COVID-19 samples.

Profiling relied on immunoSEQ multiplex PCR, and the TCRdb table lists in-frame clones only, not all of them. The data show around 140,000 clones, 88% seen once. The CDR3 runs 14 residues. With V trimmed by 2 bases and J by 6 bases, 5 bases remained unmatched. The germline V gene has CDR1 LGHDT and CDR2 YNNKEL (reference sequence). Sequencing was carried out using peripheral blood. The chain recombines TRBV3-1 (or the pseudogene TRBV3-2) with TRBJ1-1, with 8 bases lining up with TRBD1. This sequence was found in a man aged 60 to 69 with active or convalescent COVID-19. CDR3: CASSQSDRDSEAFF. In DNA, the CDR3 is TGTGCCAGCAGCCAATCGGACAGGGACTCTGAAGCTTTCTTT.